Listed below are T cell receptor beta chains from one sample, sequenced in a study of control samples from healthy donors and cancer patients. TCRdb's table, derived via immunoSEQ multiplex PCR, lists solely in-frame clones and lacks some. Counted here are some 410,000 clones, approximately 90% occurring once; the ten biggest clones make up 5% to 8%. Material: PBMCs. Receptors were obtained from a man aged 40-49 years with head and neck cancer. The CDR3 runs from the conserved cysteine through the conserved F or W. The order of the fields is D gene, V gene, clone size, J gene, CDR3 protein, CDR3 DNA. D genes are given only for firm matches. Some rows mark clone size as missing; the rest say once, few, many or name a class of expanded clone.

>TRBD1|TRBV5-1|-|TRBJ2-7
CASSDRGSSYEQYF
TGCGCCAGCAGCGACAGGGGTAGCTCCTACGAGCAGTACTTC
>-|TRBV6-2/TRBV6-3|-|TRBJ1-5
CASSYNLGTLYSNQPQHF
TGTGCCAGCAGTTACAACCTTGGGACACTCTATAGCAATCAGCCCCAGCATTTT
>TRBD1|TRBV19|-|TRBJ2-7
CASSFSGTGDYEQYF
TGTGCCAGTAGTTTCTCCGGGACAGGGGACTACGAGCAGTACTTC
>TRBD2|TRBV29-1|-|TRBJ2-1
CSVRTSGEGGEQFF
TGCAGCGTCCGGACTAGCGGGGAGGGCGGTGAGCAGTTCTTC
>TRBD2|TRBV28|-|TRBJ2-7
CASSSGGGGGVYEQYF
TGTGCCAGCAGTTCAGGCGGGGGGGGCGGCGTCTACGAGCAGTACTTC
>-|TRBV5-1|-|TRBJ2-7
CASSFYRDGYEQYF
TGCGCCAGCAGCTTTTACAGGGATGGCTACGAGCAGTACTTC
>TRBD1|TRBV11-3|-|TRBJ2-2
CASRPGTGGTGELFF
TGTGCCAGCCGACCTGGGACAGGGGGCACCGGGGAGCTGTTTTTT
>-|TRBV7-9|-|TRBJ2-7
CASSLISYEQYF
TGTGCCAGCAGCTTGATATCCTACGAGCAGTACTTC
>-|TRBV5-1|-|TRBJ1-1
CASSLNTVVDTEAFF
TGCGCCAGCAGCTTAAATACAGTGGTGGACACTGAAGCTTTCTTT
>-|TRBV30|once|TRBJ1-5
CAWRGKYSNQPQHF
TGTGCCTGGCGGGGAAAATATAGCAATCAGCCCCAGCATTTT
>TRBD1|TRBV27|-|TRBJ2-1
CASSLGTGGRQFF
TGTGCCAGCAGTTTAGGGACAGGGGGCCGACAGTTCTTC
>-|TRBV10-2|-|TRBJ2-2
CATMARGGNTGELFF
TGCGCCACCATGGCGAGGGGGGGGAACACCGGGGAGCTGTTTTTT
>-|TRBV6-5|-|TRBJ1-5
CASSGGVSNQPQHF
TGTGCCAGCAGCGGGGGGGTTAGCAATCAGCCCCAGCATTTT
>-|TRBV6-2/TRBV6-3|-|TRBJ2-3
CASSKATDTQYF
TGTGCCAGCAGTAAGGCCACAGATACGCAGTATTTT
>TRBD2|TRBV6-5|-|TRBJ2-7
CASSFLAGGSDEQYF
TGTGCCAGCAGTTTTCTAGCGGGAGGGAGCGACGAGCAGTACTTC
>TRBD1|TRBV7-6|-|TRBJ1-2
CASSLEGQGAGGGYTF
TGTGCCAGCAGCTTAGAGGGCCAGGGGGCCGGGGGTGGCTACACCTTC
>-|TRBV14|-|TRBJ2-7
CASSHRDRYSSYEQYF
TGTGCCAGCAGCCACCGGGACCGCTATAGCTCCTACGAGCAGTACTTC
>-|TRBV9|-|TRBJ1-1
CASSVEGGIMNTEAFF
TGTGCCAGCAGCGTAGAGGGGGGAATCATGAACACTGAAGCTTTCTTT
>TRBD1|TRBV6-5|-|TRBJ2-2
CASSLGQGRTGELFF
TGTGCCAGCAGCCTGGGACAGGGTAGGACCGGGGAGCTGTTTTTT
>TRBD2|TRBV3-1/TRBV3-2|-|TRBJ2-1
CASSQAGGFGRNEQFF
TGTGCCAGCAGCCAAGCGGGAGGATTCGGTCGGAATGAGCAGTTCTTC
>TRBD1|TRBV28|-|TRBJ1-5
CASSSSGQTYSNQPQHF
TGTGCCAGCAGTTCCTCGGGACAGACTTATAGCAATCAGCCCCAGCATTTT
>-|TRBV7-3|once|TRBJ1-2
CASSLNGPNYGYTF
TGTGCCAGCAGCTTAAACGGCCCTAACTATGGCTACACCTTC
>-|TRBV24-1|-|TRBJ2-2
CATSDFQGGNTGELFF
TGTGCCACCAGTGATTTTCAGGGGGGTAACACCGGGGAGCTGTTTTTT
>-|TRBV3-1/TRBV3-2|-|TRBJ1-4
CASSQGILAGAKLFF
TGTGCCAGCAGCCAAGGGATACTCGCAGGGGCTAAACTGTTTTTT
>TRBD1|TRBV4-1|-|TRBJ2-5
CASSQEWSAGGETQYF
TGCGCCAGCAGCCAAGAATGGTCTGCAGGGGGAGAGACCCAGTACTTC
>TRBD2|TRBV28|-|TRBJ2-7
CASLSGSPSYEQYF
TGTGCCAGCCTTAGCGGGAGCCCCTCCTACGAGCAGTACTTC
>TRBD1|TRBV7-9|once|TRBJ1-1
CASSKDRGGTEAFF
TGTGCCAGCAGCAAAGACAGGGGTGGCACTGAAGCTTTCTTT
>TRBD1|TRBV27|-|TRBJ1-2
CASGVVRGQGLYYTF
TGTGCCAGCGGGGTAGTACGAGGACAGGGATTATACTACACCTTC
>TRBD1|TRBV7-9|-|TRBJ2-2
CASSKQGQNTGELFF
TGTGCCAGCAGTAAACAGGGGCAGAACACCGGGGAGCTGTTTTTT
>-|TRBV7-2|-|TRBJ2-2
CASSLVRYTGELFF
TGTGCCAGCAGCTTAGTACGGTACACCGGGGAGCTGTTTTTT
>-|TRBV19|once|TRBJ1-2
CATGVVGNGYTF
TGTGCCACCGGGGTTGTGGGGAATGGCTACACCTTC
>-|TRBV11-2|-|TRBJ1-4
CASSPGPGEKLFF
TGTGCCAGCAGCCCCGGACCTGGTGAAAAACTGTTTTTT
>TRBD1|TRBV28|-|TRBJ2-2
CASSFGQEVAGELFF
TGTGCCAGCAGTTTTGGACAGGAAGTCGCCGGGGAGCTGTTTTTT
>-|TRBV7-8|once|TRBJ1-2
CASSRGGDGYGYTF
TGTGCCAGCAGCCGAGGAGGGGACGGGTATGGCTACACCTTC
>-|TRBV7-9|-|TRBJ2-5
CASSFETQYF
TGTGCCAGCAGCTTCGAGACCCAGTACTTC
>TRBD2|TRBV19|-|TRBJ2-3
CASRTSGSSSDTQYF
TGTGCCAGTAGGACTAGCGGGAGTAGCTCAGATACGCAGTATTTT
>-|TRBV9|once|TRBJ2-5
CASSVGVARETQYF
TGTGCCAGCAGCGTAGGGGTAGCGCGGGAGACCCAGTACTTC
>TRBD2|TRBV30|-|TRBJ2-7
CAWRRRTSGSIEQYF
TGTGCCTGGAGGCGTCGGACTAGCGGGAGTATCGAGCAGTACTTC
>TRBD2|TRBV11-1|-|TRBJ2-7
CASTRTSGTFTYEQYF
TGTGCCAGCACCAGAACGAGCGGGACCTTTACCTACGAGCAGTACTTC
>-|TRBV30|-|TRBJ2-4
CAWSSRVGQAKNIQYF
TGTGCCTGGAGTTCCCGGGTTGGACAAGCCAAAAACATTCAGTACTTC
>TRBD2|TRBV7-8|-|TRBJ2-2
CASSLEIAGWNTGELFF
TGTGCCAGCAGCCTAGAGATAGCGGGGTGGAACACCGGGGAGCTGTTTTTT